Below are 25 T cell receptor beta chains sequenced from a single sample in a study of T cells after yellow fever vaccination. TCRdb re-called the 5' RACE reads with MiXCR, one entry per CDR3 protein. The table records about 120,000 distinct CDR3 sequences, roughly 15% of them present only once. The sample consisted of CD8+ T cells sorted from PBMCs, taken 5 days after the yellow fever booster vaccination. Receptor source: a man aged 18 to 30 who received the YFV17D yellow fever vaccine.

This clonotype was detected a few times. The rearrangement joins TRBV29-1 to TRBJ2-1, with a possible D match to TRBD1 (7 bases). Germline CDR1 reads SQVTM; CDR2 reads ANQGSEA. The CDR3 totals 14 residues. Trimming removed 5 bases from V and 2 bases from J, with 13 bases in between. For the CDR3, the DNA is TGCAGCGTTTCAGACAGGGAGGCCTACAATGAGCAGTTCTTC. Translating gives CSVSDREAYNEQFF.

The chain couples TRBV4-1 to TRBJ2-3; a weak D match, TRBD1 (7 bases). Trimming stripped 2 bases from V and 13 bases from J, with 16 bases between. The germline gives CDR1 MGHRA, CDR2 YSYEKL. The CDR3 has 13 residues. Here the CDR3 reads CASSQYSGGGEYF. The CDR3 DNA is TGCGCCAGCAGCCAATATTCAGGGGGAGGCGAGTATTTT.

In this sample, this clonotype turned up a few times. One end of the junction is discordant with germline, which a read error may explain. Here the CDR3 reads CASSQDGGPSIDTQYF. The CDR3 coding sequence is TGCGCCAGCAGCCAAGATGGAGGCCCGAGCATAGATACGCAGTATTTT. This sequence joins TRBV4-3 and TRBJ2-3; a possible D gene is TRBD2 (5 bases). The CDR3 is made up of 16 amino acids. CDR1 and CDR2 from the germline V gene are LGHNA and YSLEER.

This clonotype came up a few times. The chain uses TRBV19 and TRBJ1-5; D remains ambiguous. V was trimmed by 6 bases and J by 6 bases, leaving 18 bases between them. The CDR3 is 15 amino acids. Germline V lookup: CDR1 LNHDA, CDR2 SQIVND (reference sequence). The chain's CDR3 is CASRPGGWEGQPQHF. CDR3 bases: TGTGCCAGTAGACCCGGAGGGTGGGAGGGTCAGCCCCAGCATTTT.

This clonotype was observed a handful of times. V gene TRBV6-6 combines with J gene TRBJ1-2; D may be TRBD1 (5 bases). Germline assignment: CDR1 MNHNY and CDR2 SVGAGI (reference sequence). Trimming removed 7 bases at V and 6 bases at J, with 18 bases between. The CDR3 is made up of 14 amino acids. The DNA for the CDR3 is TGTGCCAGCATCCCCGACGGGGGGTGGAATGGCTACACCTTC. This translates into CASIPDGGWNGYTF.

The chain links TRBV4-3 to TRBJ2-3; D possibly corresponds to TRBD2 (6 bases). The CDR3 is 15 residues long. V was shortened by 2 bases and J by 6 bases, with 15 bases between the two germline ends. The V gene's germline CDR1 is LGHNA and CDR2 YSLEER. The CDR3 DNA is TGCGCCAGCAGCCAATCTAGCGCGGACCCGGATACGCAGTATTTT. This codes for CASSQSSADPDTQYF.

This clonotype has a handful of counts. The chain recombines TRBV6-2 or TRBV6-3 with TRBJ1-1; no definite D call. Trimming left V 2 bases short and J 0 bases short, with 10 bases between. Germline V gives CDR1 MNHEY, CDR2 SVGEGT. CDR3 length: 15 residues. The CDR3 loop reads CASSYILGMNTEAFF. The CDR3 coding sequence is TGTGCCAGCAGTTACATCTTAGGGATGAACACTGAAGCTTTCTTT.

This CDR3 reads CASSFGVGRPDTQYF. CDR3 sequence (DNA): TGTGCCAGCAGCTTCGGGGTGGGGCGCCCCGATACGCAGTATTTT. The V gene is TRBV7-2, the J gene TRBJ2-3; D might be TRBD1 or TRBD2, each matching 5 bases. The length of the CDR3 is 15 residues. Deletions cut 3 bases from V and 6 bases from J, with 16 bases between. Germline lookup yields CDR1 SGHTA and CDR2 FQGNSA.

V is TRBV25-1 and J is TRBJ2-5; D not resolved. V lost 1 base and J 3 bases, leaving 9 bases between the germline ends. The germline gives CDR1 MGHDK, CDR2 SYGVNS. The CDR3 totals 14 residues. CDR3 loop: CASSEFDGKETQYF. CDR3 nucleotides: TGTGCCAGCAGTGAATTCGACGGAAAAGAGACCCAGTACTTC.

This chain joins TRBV7-9 and TRBJ2-7; 9 bases match TRBD1. J lost 6 bases, V lost 5 bases, and 8 bases had no gene match. Germline V CDR1 and CDR2: SEHNR, FQNEAQ (reference sequence). The CDR3 runs to 14 residues. The CDR3 nucleotides read TGTGCCAGCAGCCTAACACAGGGGGCCGTCGAGCAGTACGTC. Protein product: CASSLTQGAVEQYV.

Ten or more counts support this clonotype. The genes are TRBV12-3 or TRBV12-4 and TRBJ1-5; no clear D. CDR3 length: 12 amino acids. V was shortened by 4 bases and J by 4 bases, with 5 bases between the two germline ends. The CDR3 bases are TGTGCCAGCAGTTCAATGAATCAGCCCCAGCATTTT. Translating gives CASSSMNQPQHF.

This clonotype was found a few times. The chain recombines TRBV11-2 with TRBJ2-5, with unresolved D. The germline V gene encodes CDR1 SGHAT and CDR2 FQNNGV. This CDR3 is built from 16 residues. The V gene lost 1 base and the J gene lost 7 bases, with 19 bases spanning the gap. The CDR3 DNA sequence: TGTGCCAGCAGCTTAGCGCCCGGTACCAAGGAATCGACCCAGTACTTC. It encodes CASSLAPGTKESTQYF.

The sample holds a few counts of this clonotype. This sequence joins TRBV4-1 and TRBJ1-4; possible D gene TRBD1, 6 bases. Germline V lookup: CDR1 MGHRA, CDR2 YSYEKL. V lost 4 bases and J 11 bases, leaving 14 bases between the germline ends. CDR3 length equals 13 residues. This CDR3 reads CASSPQGLKKLFF. Written as DNA, the CDR3 is TGCGCCAGCAGCCCACAGGGCCTGAAGAAACTGTTTTTT.

This clonotype came up a few times. The V call is TRBV9, the J call TRBJ1-6, with TRBD1 identical over 9 bases. V gave up 7 bases and J gave up 9 bases; unmatched junction bases: 8. The CDR3 is made up of 14 amino acids. The germline V gene has CDR1 SGDLS and CDR2 YYNGEE. The CDR3 nucleotides read TGTGCCAGCGGGACAGGGTCGGTTAGTTCACCCCTCCACTTT. Protein sequence: CASGTGSVSSPLHF.

This rearrangement joins TRBV11-2 to TRBJ2-7, with D perhaps given as TRBD1 or TRBD2 (5 bases each). The V gene's germline CDR1 is SGHAT and CDR2 FQNNGV. This CDR3 has 13 residues. Trimming took 5 bases from V and 4 from J, leaving 12 bases between them. CDR3 in amino acids: CASSVGTGYEQYF. The CDR3 nucleotides read TGTGCCAGCAGCGTCGGGACGGGATACGAGCAGTACTTC.

This clonotype was seen more than once but under ten times. The chain joins TRBV7-9 to TRBJ2-7; D is unresolved. Germline values: CDR1 SEHNR, CDR2 FQNEAQ (reference sequence). V was shortened by 5 bases and J by 9 bases, with 14 bases between the two germline ends. This CDR3 region has 12 residues. The CDR3: CASSPLGGGQYF. CDR3 DNA sequence: TGTGCCAGCAGCCCGCTAGGTGGTGGGCAGTACTTC.

This chain connects TRBV9 to TRBJ2-1; a possible D gene is TRBD2 (6 bases). Germline values: CDR1 SGDLS, CDR2 YYNGEE. The V gene lost 5 bases and the J gene lost 5 bases, with 14 bases spanning the gap. The CDR3 is 14 amino acids. The DNA for the CDR3 is TGTGCCAGCAGTCCATGGACTACCCACAATGAGCAGTTCTTC. Amino acid sequence: CASSPWTTHNEQFF.

This clonotype turned up a few times. The chain employs TRBV29-1 and TRBJ2-3; TRBD1 is a possible D gene (6 bases). V was clipped by 2 bases and J by 1 base, with 16 bases between them. This CDR3 has 16 amino acids. CDR1 and CDR2 from the germline V gene are SQVTM and ANQGSEA. The CDR3 nucleotides read TGCAGCGTTGAATTCGTCACAGGGTGGGGCACAGATACGCAGTATTTT. Translating it yields CSVEFVTGWGTDTQYF.

The chain joins TRBV2 to TRBJ2-1, with TRBD2 as a possible D gene (5 bases). The CDR3 is made up of 15 amino acids. Germline V gene lookup returns CDR1 SNHLY and CDR2 FYNNEI. Trimming removed 3 bases at V and 4 bases at J, with 13 bases between. The CDR3 here is CASSDRLQPYNEQFF. CDR3 in DNA: TGTGCCAGCAGTGATAGACTACAACCGTACAATGAGCAGTTCTTC.

This clonotype was seen a few times. This chain joins TRBV7-8 and TRBJ2-7, with TRBD1 identical over 7 bases. Germline CDR1 SGHVS, CDR2 FQNEAQ. With 5 bases clipped from V and 2 bases from J, the junction kept 12 bases outside the gene matches. The CDR3 is 16 amino acids. This CDR3 is CASSMPDRRRTYEQYV. The CDR3 region has the DNA TGTGCCAGCAGCATGCCGGACAGGCGGCGTACCTACGAGCAGTACGTC.

V and J are TRBV6-5 and TRBJ2-3; 8 bases fit TRBD1. This CDR3 has 15 amino acids. V lost 8 bases, J lost 4 bases, and 11 bases stayed unmatched. Germline V CDR1 and CDR2: MNHEY, SVGAGI. Here the CDR3 reads CASSSDRVVPDTQYF. As DNA, the CDR3 is TGTGCCAGCTCTTCGGACAGGGTTGTACCAGATACGCAGTATTTT.

The V call is TRBV6-2 or TRBV6-3, the J call TRBJ2-6, with 8 bases matching TRBD1. The CDR3 loop spans 16 amino acids. With 2 bases clipped from V and 1 base from J, the junction kept 1 base outside the gene matches. Per germline, CDR1 MNHEY and CDR2 SVGEGT. The CDR3 DNA reads as TGTGCCAGCAGTTACCGGACAGGGTCTGGGGCCAACGTCCTGACTTTC. As protein: CASSYRTGSGANVLTF.

The rearrangement links TRBV6-1 to TRBJ2-2, with TRBD2 matching over 11 bases. In germline, CDR1 is MNHNS, CDR2 SASEGT. The ends lost 3 bases at V and 4 bases at J; junction bases unmatched: 1. The CDR3 runs to 15 residues. CDR3 residues: CASSEGLAATGELFF. As DNA, the CDR3 is TGTGCCAGCAGTGAGGGACTAGCGGCCACCGGGGAGCTGTTTTTT.

This clonotype was counted a few times. The rearrangement links TRBV5-1 to TRBJ1-1; 8 bases agree with TRBD1. The V gene's germline CDR1 is SGHRS and CDR2 YFSETQ. This CDR3 is built from 14 residues. V lost 2 bases and J lost 4; bases outside the gene matches: 4. The CDR3 bases are TGCGCCAGCAGCTTCTCAGGGGGCGCCACTGAAGCTTTCTTT. Amino acids: CASSFSGGATEAFF.

This clonotype was seen only a few times. The gene calls are TRBV27 and TRBJ2-6; maybe TRBD2 (5 bases). This CDR3 has 15 residues. V was pared by 6 bases and J by 4 bases, with 13 bases between. Germline lookup yields CDR1 MNHEY and CDR2 SMNVEV (reference sequence). DNA of the CDR3: TGTGCCAGCAGCTTGTGGACGGGAGGGGCCAACGTCCTGACTTTC. Translated, it gives CASSLWTGGANVLTF.